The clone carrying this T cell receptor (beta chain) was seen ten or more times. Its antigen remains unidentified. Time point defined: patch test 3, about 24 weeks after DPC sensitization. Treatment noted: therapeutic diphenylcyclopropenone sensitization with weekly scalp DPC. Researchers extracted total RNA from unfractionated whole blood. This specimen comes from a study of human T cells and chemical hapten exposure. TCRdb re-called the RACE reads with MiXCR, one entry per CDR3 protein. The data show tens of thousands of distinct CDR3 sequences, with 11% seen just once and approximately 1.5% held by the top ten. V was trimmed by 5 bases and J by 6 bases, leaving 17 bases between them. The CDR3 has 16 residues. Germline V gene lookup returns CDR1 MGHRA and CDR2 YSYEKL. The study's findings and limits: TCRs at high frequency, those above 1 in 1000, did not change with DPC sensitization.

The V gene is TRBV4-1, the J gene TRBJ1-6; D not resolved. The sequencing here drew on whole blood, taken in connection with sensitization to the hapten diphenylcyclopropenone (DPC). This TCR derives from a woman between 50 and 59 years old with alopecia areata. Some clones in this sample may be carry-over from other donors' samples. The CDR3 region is CASSDLYPQLNSPLHF. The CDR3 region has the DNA TGCGCCAGCAGCGATCTATATCCCCAGCTTAATTCACCCCTCCACTTT.